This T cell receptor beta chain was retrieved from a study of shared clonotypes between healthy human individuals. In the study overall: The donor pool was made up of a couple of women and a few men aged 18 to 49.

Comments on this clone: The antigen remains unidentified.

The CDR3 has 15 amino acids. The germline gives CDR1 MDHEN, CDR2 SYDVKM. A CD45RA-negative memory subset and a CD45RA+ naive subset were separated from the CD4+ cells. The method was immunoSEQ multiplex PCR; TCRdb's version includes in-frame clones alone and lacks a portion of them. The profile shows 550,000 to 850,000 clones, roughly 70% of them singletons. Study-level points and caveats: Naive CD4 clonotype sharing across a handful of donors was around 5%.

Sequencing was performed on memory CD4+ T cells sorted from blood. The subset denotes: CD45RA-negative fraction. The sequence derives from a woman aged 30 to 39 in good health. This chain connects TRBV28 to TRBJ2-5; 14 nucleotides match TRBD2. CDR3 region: CVTTSGRGKQETQYF. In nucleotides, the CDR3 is TGTGTCACGACTAGCGGGAGGGGAAAACAAGAGACCCAGTACTTC.